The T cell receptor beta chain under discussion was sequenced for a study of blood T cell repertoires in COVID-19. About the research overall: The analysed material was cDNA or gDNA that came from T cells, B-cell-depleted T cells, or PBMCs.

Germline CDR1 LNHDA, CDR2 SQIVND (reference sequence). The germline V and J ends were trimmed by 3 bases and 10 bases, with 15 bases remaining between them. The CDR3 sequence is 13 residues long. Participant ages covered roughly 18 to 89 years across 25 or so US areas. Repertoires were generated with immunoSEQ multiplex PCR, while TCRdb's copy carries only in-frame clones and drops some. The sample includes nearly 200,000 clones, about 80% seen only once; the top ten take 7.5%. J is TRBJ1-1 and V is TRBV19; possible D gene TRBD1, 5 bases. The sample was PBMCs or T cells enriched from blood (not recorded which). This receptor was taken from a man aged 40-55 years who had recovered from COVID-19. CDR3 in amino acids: CASSIYAGEAAFF. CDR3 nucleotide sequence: TGTGCCAGTAGTATTTATGCGGGGGAGGCAGCTTTCTTT.